This TCR beta chain was sequenced for a study of a mutant IDH1 vaccine in newly diagnosed glioma. At the level of the study: Treated individuals were around 60% male and approximately 38% female, averaging about 40 years of age. Therapy received beforehand was radiotherapy, temozolomide, or both, with most patients given both.

This CDR3 is built from 15 residues. Trimming pared 1 base from V and 2 bases from J, leaving 12 bases between. Germline CDR1 reads LGHNA; CDR2 reads YNFKEQ. Clones were read by immunoSEQ multiplex PCR, and TCRdb kept only the in-frame ones, dropping some. Of approximately 60,000 clones listed, 85% to 90% were seen once; the top ten hold 4.6%. Broader study findings: Vaccine-induced immune responses were detected in around 93% of patients.

Sample time point: week 5, during vaccination. Each vaccine dose was 300 ug of mutant IDH1 20-mer peptide, with topical imiquimod. Every donor had a new WHO grade 3 or 4 astrocytoma that was IDH1-mutant, with loss of nuclear ATRX. On this clone itself: Antigen specificity is unknown.

Specimen: PBMCs, collected from a glioma patient whose treatment included an IDH1 peptide vaccine. The genes are TRBV4-2 and TRBJ2-7; no firm D call. The TCR sequence derives from a woman aged 40 to 50 with glioma. In nucleotides, the CDR3 is TGTGCCAGCAGCCAAGCCCTGGGCTGGGCCTACGAGCAGTACTTC. This codes for CASSQALGWAYEQYF.